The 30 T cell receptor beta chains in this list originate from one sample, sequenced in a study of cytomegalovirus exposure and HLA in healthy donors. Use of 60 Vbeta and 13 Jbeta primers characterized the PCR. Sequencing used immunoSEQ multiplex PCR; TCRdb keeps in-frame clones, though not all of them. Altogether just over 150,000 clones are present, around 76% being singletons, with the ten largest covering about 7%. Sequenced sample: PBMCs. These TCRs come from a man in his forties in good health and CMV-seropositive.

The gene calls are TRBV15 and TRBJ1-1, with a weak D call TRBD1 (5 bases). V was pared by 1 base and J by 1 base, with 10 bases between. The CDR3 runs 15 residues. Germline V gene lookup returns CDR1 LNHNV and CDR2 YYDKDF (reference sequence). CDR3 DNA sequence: TGTGCCACCAGCAGAGGACAAGGGGAGAACACTGAAGCTTTCTTT. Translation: CATSRGQGENTEAFF. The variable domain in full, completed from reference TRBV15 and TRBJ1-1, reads DAMVIQNPRYQVTQFGKPVTLSCSQTLNHNVMYWYQQKSSQAPKLLFHYYDKDFNNEADTPDNFQSRRPNTSFCFLDIRSPGLGDTAMYLCATSRGQGENTEAFFGQGTRLTVV.

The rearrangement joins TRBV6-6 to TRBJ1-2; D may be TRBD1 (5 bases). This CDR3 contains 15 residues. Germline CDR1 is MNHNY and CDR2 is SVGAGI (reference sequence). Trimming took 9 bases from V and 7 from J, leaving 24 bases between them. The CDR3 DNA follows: TGTGCCAGTCTGATCAGGGTAGGGACTCCTACTGGCTACACCTTC. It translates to CASLIRVGTPTGYTF.

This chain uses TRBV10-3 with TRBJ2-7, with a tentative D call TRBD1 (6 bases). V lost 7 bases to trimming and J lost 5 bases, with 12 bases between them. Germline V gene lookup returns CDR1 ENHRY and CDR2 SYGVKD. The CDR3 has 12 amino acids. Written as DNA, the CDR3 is TGTGCCATCACTAAAGGGGGTGACGAGCAGTACTTC. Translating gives CAITKGGDEQYF.

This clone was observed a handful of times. The CDR3 sequence is CASSFGGAGTAYEQYF. CDR3 DNA: TGTGCCAGCAGCTTCGGAGGAGCGGGGACCGCCTACGAGCAGTACTTC. V usage is TRBV7-9 and J usage is TRBJ2-7; TRBD2 agrees at 7 bases. J gave up 2 bases and V 3 bases, and 10 bases lay outside the gene matches. Germline V gene lookup returns CDR1 SEHNR and CDR2 FQNEAQ (reference sequence). The CDR3 has 16 residues.

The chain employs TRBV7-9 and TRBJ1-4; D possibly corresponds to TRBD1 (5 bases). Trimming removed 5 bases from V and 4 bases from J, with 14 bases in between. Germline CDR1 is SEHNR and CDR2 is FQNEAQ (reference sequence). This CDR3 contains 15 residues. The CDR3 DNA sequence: TGTGCCAGCAGCGACTCCAGGGATTATAATGAAAAACTGTTTTTT. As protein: CASSDSRDYNEKLFF. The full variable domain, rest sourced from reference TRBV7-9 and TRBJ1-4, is DTGVSQNPRHKITKRGQNVTFRCDPISEHNRLYWYRQTLGQGPEFLTYFQNEAQLEKSRLLSDRFSAERPKGSFSTLEIQRTEQGDSAMYLCASSDSRDYNEKLFFGSGTQLSVL.

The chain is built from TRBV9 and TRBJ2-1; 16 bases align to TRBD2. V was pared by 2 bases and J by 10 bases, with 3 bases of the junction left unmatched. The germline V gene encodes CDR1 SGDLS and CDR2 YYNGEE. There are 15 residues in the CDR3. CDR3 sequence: CASSVGTSGGAEQFF. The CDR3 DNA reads TGTGCCAGCAGCGTGGGGACTAGCGGGGGGGCGGAGCAGTTCTTC.

Here the CDR3 DNA reads TGCAGCGTTGGACAGGACTACACTGAAGCTTTCTTT. Translating gives CSVGQDYTEAFF. The chain carries TRBV29-1 and TRBJ1-1; perhaps TRBD1 as D (6 bases). Trimming took 4 bases from V and 3 from J, leaving 9 bases between them. This CDR3 is built from 12 residues. Germline-derived CDR1 and CDR2 are SQVTM and ANQGSEA.

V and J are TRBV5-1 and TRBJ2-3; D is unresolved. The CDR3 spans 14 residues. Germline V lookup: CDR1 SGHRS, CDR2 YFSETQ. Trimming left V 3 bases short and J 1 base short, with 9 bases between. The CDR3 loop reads CASSSRSGTDTQYF. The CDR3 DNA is TGCGCCAGCAGCTCCCGGTCGGGCACAGATACGCAGTATTTT.

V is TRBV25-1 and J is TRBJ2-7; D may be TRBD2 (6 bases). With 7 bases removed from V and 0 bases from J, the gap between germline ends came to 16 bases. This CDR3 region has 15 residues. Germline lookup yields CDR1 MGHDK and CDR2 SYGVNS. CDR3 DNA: TGTGCCAGCAAATCTATGGGACTGAGCTCCTACGAGCAGTACTTC. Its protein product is CASKSMGLSSYEQYF.

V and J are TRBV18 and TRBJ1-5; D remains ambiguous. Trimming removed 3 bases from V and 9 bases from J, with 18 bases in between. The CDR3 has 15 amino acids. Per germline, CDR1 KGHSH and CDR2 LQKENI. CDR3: CASSPGQGRGSPQHF. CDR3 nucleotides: TGTGCCAGCTCACCGGGTCAAGGGCGGGGTTCGCCCCAGCATTTT.

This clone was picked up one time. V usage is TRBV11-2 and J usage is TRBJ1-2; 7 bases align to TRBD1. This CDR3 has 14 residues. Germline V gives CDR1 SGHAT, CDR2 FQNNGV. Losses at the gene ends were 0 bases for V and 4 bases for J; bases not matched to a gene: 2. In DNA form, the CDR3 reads TGTGCCAGCAGCTTAGAGAGGGGGCTCTATGGCTACACCTTC. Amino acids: CASSLERGLYGYTF.

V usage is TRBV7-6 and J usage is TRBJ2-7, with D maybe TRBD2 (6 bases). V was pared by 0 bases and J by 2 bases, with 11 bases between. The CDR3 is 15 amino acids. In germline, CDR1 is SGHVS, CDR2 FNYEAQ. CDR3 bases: TGTGCCAGCAGCTTAGCCGGGGGAATTCCCTACGAGCAGTACTTC. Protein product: CASSLAGGIPYEQYF.

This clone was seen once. The CDR3 loop is CASSLEFRNTEAFF. The CDR3 DNA reads TGTGCCAGCAGCTTGGAGTTCAGGAACACTGAAGCTTTCTTT. The rearrangement links TRBV5-6 to TRBJ1-1; D gene unclear. Trimming shortened V by 0 bases and J by 1 base, and 7 bases separated the two germline ends. The CDR3 consists of 14 residues. Germline V gene lookup returns CDR1 SGHDT and CDR2 YYEEEE.

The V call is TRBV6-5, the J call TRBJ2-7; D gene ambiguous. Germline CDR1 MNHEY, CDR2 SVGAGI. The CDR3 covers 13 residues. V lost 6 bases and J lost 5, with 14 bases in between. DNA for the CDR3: TGTGCCAGCAGCCCCCCTCCTCTAGACGAGCAGTACTTC. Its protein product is CASSPPPLDEQYF.

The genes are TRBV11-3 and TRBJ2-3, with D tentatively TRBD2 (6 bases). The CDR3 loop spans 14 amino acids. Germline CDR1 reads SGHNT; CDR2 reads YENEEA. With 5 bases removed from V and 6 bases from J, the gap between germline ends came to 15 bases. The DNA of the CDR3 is TGTGCCAGCAGCCCCAGGGACTTCGACGATACGCAGTATTTT. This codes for CASSPRDFDDTQYF.

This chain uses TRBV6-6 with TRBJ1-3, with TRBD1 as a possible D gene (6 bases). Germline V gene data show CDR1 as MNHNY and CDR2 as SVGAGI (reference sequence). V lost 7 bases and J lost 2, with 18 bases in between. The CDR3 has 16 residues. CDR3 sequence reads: CASIGSPQGTGNTIYF. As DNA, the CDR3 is TGTGCCAGCATAGGCTCCCCACAGGGAACTGGAAACACCATATATTTT.

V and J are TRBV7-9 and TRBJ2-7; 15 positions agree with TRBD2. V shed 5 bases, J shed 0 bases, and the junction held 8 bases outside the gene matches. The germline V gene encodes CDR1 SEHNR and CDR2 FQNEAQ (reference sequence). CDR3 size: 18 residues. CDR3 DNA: TGTGCCAGCAGCCAGGGACTAGCGGGGGGCCTTTTCTCCTACGAGCAGTACTTC. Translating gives CASSQGLAGGLFSYEQYF.

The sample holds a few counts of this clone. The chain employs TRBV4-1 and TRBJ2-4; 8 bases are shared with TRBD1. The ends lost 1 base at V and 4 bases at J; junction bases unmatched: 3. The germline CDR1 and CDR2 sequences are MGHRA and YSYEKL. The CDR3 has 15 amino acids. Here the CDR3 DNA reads TGCGCCAGCAGCCAAGTGGGACAGGTGAAAAACATTCAGTACTTC. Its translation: CASSQVGQVKNIQYF.

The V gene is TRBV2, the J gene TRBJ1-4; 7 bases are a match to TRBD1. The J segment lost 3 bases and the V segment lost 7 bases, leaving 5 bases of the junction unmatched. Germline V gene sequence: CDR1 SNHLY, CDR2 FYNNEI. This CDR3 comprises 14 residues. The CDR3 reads CASNKGASNEKLFF. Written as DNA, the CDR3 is TGTGCCAGCAACAAGGGGGCCTCTAATGAAAAACTGTTTTTT. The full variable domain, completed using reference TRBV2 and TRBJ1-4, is EPEVTQTPSHQVTQMGQEVILRCVPISNHLYFYWYRQILGQKVEFLVSFYNNEISEKSEIFDDQFSVERPDGSNFTLKIRSTKLEDSAMYFCASNKGASNEKLFFGSGTQLSVL.

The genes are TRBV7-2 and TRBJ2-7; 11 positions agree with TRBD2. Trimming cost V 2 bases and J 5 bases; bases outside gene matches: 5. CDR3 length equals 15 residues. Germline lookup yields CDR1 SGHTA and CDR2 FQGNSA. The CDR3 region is CASSLLAGGPNEQYF. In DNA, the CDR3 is TGTGCCAGCAGCTTATTAGCGGGGGGGCCCAACGAGCAGTACTTC.

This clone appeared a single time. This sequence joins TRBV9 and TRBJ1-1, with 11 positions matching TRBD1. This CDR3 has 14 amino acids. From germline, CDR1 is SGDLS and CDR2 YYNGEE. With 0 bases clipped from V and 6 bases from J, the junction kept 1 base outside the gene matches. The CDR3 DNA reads TGTGCCAGCAGCGTAGCGGGACAGGGGGCTGAAGCTTTCTTT. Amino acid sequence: CASSVAGQGAEAFF.

The CDR3 bases are TGTGCCAGCAGTGCGCGGGACCCTTTCTTT. The encoded protein is CASSARDPFF. V gene TRBV2 combines with J gene TRBJ1-1; possible D gene TRBD1, 5 bases. The CDR3 is 10 residues long. The V gene's germline CDR1 is SNHLY and CDR2 FYNNEI. Trimming stripped 4 bases from V and 12 bases from J, with 9 bases between.

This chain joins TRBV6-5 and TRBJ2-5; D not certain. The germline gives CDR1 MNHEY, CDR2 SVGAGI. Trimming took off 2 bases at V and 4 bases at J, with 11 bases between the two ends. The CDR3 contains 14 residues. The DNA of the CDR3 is TGTGCCAGCAGTTACCGGCAGCCGGGAGAGACCCAGTACTTC. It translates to CASSYRQPGETQYF.

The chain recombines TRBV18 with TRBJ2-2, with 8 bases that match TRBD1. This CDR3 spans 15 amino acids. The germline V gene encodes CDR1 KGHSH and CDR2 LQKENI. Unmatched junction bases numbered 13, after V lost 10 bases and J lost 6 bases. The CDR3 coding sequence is TGTGCCACCCAAAAACCGGGACAGGCACCCGGGGAGCTGTTTTTT. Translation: CATQKPGQAPGELFF.

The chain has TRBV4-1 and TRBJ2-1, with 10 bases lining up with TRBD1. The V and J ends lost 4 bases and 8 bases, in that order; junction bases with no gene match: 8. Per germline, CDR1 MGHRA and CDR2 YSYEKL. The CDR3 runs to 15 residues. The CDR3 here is CASSRGQGEVDEQFF. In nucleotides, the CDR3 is TGCGCCAGCAGCCGTGGACAGGGGGAGGTCGATGAGCAGTTCTTC.

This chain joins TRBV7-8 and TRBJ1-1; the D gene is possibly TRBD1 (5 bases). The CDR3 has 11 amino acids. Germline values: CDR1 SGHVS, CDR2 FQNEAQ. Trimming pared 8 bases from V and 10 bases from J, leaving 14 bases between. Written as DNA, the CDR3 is TGTGCCAGCCTAGGAGGGGAGGGAGCTTTCTTT. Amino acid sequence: CASLGGEGAFF.

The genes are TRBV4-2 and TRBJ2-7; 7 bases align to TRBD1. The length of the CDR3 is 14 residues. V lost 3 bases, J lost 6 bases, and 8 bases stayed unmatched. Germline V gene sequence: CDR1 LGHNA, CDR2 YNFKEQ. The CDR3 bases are TGTGCCAGCAGCCAGCTTGGGACAGAGCGCGAGCAGTACTTC. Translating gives CASSQLGTEREQYF.

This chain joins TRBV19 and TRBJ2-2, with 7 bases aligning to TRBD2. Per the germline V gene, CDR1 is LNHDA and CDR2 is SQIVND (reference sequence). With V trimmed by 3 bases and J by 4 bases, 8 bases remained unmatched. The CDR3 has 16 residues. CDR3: CASSILGGAGTGELFF. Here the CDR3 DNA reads TGTGCCAGTAGTATTTTGGGAGGGGCCGGCACCGGGGAGCTGTTTTTT.

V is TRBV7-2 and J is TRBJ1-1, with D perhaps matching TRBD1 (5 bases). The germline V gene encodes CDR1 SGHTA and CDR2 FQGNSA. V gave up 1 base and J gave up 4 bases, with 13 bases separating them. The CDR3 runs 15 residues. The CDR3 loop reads CASSLGWGGSTEAFF. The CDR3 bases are TGTGCCAGCAGCTTAGGTTGGGGGGGGAGCACTGAAGCTTTCTTT.

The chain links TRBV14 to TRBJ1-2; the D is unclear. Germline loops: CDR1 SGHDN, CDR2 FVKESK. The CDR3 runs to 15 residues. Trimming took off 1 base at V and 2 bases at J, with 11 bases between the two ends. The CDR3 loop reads CASSQVPGWNYGYTF. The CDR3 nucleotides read TGTGCCAGCAGCCAAGTCCCGGGGTGGAACTATGGCTACACCTTC.